In its sample, the clone carrying this T cell receptor (beta chain) was seen many times. Its antigen is unknown. This entry belongs to a study of early T cells in non-severe SARS-CoV-2 infection. Overall study context: Sequenced material consisted of bulk RNA (from unsorted whole blood), and chains were unpaired.

The CDR3 is 14 residues long. Germline values: CDR1 LNHDA, CDR2 SQIVND (reference sequence). The junction had 4 bases not matched to a gene; V was cut back by 5 bases and J by 4 bases. The TCR library protocol attached unique molecular identifiers to the individual cDNA molecules. Using its own MiXCR run on the 5' RACE reads, TCRdb lists one record per CDR3 protein. This sample has around 34,000 distinct CDR3 sequences, with over 3.5% found just once. Study-wide points: Anti-spike CD8 specificities were favored by VDJdb matching, whose results missed private and CD4 specificities.

The TCR sequence derives from an adult who was a healthcare worker with PCR-confirmed SARS-CoV-2 infection or an uninfected control (not recorded which). The J gene is TRBJ2-2, the V gene TRBV19, with 7 bases fitting TRBD2. The sequenced material came from whole blood. The CDR3 DNA reads as TGTGCCAGTAGTTTGTGGGAGGGCACCGGGGAGCTGTTTTTT. Encoded protein: CASSLWEGTGELFF.